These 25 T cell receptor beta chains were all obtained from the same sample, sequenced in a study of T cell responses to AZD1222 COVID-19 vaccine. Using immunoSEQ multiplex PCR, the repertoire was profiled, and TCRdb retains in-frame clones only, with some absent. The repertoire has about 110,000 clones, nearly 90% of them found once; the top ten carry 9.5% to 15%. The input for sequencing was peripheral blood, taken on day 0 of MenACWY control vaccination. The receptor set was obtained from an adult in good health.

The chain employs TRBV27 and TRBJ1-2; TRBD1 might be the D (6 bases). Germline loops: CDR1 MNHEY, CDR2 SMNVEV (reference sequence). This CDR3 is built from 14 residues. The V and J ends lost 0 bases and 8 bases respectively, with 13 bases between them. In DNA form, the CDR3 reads TGTGCCAGCAGTTTATCGTGGGGGGCGAGGGGCTACACCTTC. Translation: CASSLSWGARGYTF.

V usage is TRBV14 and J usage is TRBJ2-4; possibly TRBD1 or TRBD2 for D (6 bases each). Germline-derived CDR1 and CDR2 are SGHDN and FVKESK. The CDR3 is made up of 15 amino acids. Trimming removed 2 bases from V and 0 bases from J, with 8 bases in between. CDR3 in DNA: TGTGCCAGCAGCCAATGGGGGGCAGCCAAAAACATTCAGTACTTC. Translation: CASSQWGAAKNIQYF.

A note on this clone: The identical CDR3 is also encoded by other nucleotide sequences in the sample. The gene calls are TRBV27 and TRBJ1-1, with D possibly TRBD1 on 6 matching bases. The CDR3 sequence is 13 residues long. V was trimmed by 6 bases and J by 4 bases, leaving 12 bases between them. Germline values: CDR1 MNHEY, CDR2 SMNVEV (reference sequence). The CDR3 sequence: CASSPRGSTEAFF. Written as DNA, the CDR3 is TGTGCCAGCAGCCCCAGGGGATCCACTGAAGCTTTCTTT.

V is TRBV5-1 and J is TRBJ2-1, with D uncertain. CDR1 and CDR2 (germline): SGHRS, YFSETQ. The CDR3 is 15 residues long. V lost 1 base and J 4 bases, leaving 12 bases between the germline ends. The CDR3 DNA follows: TGCGCCAGCAGCTTGAGTTCCGCCGGTTACAATGAGCAGTTCTTC. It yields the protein CASSLSSAGYNEQFF.

CDR3: CASSPSGTSTREQFF. CDR3 DNA: TGTGCCAGCAGCCCCTCCGGGACCTCAACAAGGGAGCAGTTCTTC. J is TRBJ2-1 and V is TRBV7-9, with D perhaps matching TRBD1 or TRBD2 (5 bases each). Germline V lookup: CDR1 SEHNR, CDR2 FQNEAQ (reference sequence). Trimming removed 5 bases from V and 10 bases from J, with 21 bases in between. CDR3 length: 15 amino acids. The whole variable domain, remainder taken from reference TRBV7-9 and TRBJ2-1, is DTGVSQNPRHKITKRGQNVTFRCDPISEHNRLYWYRQTLGQGPEFLTYFQNEAQLEKSRLLSDRFSAERPKGSFSTLEIQRTEQGDSAMYLCASSPSGTSTREQFFGPGTRLTVL.

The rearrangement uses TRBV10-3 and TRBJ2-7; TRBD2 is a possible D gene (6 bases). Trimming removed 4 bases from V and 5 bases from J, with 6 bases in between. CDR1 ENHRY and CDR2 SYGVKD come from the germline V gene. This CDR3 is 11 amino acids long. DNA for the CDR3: TGTGCCATCAGTGGGAGGGACGAGCAGTACTTC. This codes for CAISGRDEQYF.

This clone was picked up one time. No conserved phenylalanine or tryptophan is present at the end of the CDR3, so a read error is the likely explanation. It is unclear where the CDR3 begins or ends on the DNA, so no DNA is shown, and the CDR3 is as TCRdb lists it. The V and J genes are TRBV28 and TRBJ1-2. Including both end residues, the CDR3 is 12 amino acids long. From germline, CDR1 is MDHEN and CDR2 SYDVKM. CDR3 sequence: CASSHPGTLLTL.

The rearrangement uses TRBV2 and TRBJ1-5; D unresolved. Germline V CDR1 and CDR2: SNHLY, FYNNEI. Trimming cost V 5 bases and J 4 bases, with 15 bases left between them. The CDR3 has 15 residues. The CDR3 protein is CASSKTRTENQPQHF. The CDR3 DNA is TGTGCCAGCAGTAAGACCCGAACAGAGAATCAGCCCCAGCATTTT.

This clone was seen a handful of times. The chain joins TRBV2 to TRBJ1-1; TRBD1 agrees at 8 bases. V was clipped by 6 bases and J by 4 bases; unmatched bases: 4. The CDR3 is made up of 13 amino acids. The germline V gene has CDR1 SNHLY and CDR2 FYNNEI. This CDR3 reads CASSETGATEAFF. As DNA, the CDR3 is TGTGCCAGCAGCGAGACAGGGGCCACTGAAGCTTTCTTT.

The CDR3: CASSLVQGAGENSPLHF. The CDR3 nucleotides read TGTGCCAGCAGCTTGGTTCAGGGGGCGGGAGAGAATTCACCCCTCCACTTT. The chain combines TRBV5-5 with TRBJ1-6; 8 nucleotides align to TRBD1. The germline V gene has CDR1 SGHKS and CDR2 YYEKEE (reference sequence). The CDR3 is 17 residues long. V was pared by 0 bases and J by 7 bases, with 9 bases of the junction left unmatched.

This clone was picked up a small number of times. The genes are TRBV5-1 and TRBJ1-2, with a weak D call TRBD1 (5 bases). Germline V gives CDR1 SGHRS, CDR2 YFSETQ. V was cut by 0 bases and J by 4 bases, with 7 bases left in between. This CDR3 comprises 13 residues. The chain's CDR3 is CASSLGRGYGYTF. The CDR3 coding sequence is TGCGCCAGCAGCTTGGGAAGGGGCTATGGCTACACCTTC.

The CDR3 spells CASRENRRDTEAFF. Here the CDR3 DNA reads TGTGCCAGTAGGGAGAACAGGCGAGACACTGAAGCTTTCTTT. This chain joins TRBV19 and TRBJ1-1; tentatively, D is TRBD1 (5 bases). The CDR3 runs to 14 residues. Per the germline V gene, CDR1 is LNHDA and CDR2 is SQIVND (reference sequence). Trimming pared 6 bases from V and 3 bases from J, leaving 14 bases between.

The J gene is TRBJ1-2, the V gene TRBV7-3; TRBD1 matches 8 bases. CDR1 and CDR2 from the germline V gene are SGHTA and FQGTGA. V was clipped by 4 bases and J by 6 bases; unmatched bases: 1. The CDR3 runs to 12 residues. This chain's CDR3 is CASSSTGDGYTF. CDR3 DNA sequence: TGTGCCAGCAGCTCGACAGGGGATGGCTACACCTTC.

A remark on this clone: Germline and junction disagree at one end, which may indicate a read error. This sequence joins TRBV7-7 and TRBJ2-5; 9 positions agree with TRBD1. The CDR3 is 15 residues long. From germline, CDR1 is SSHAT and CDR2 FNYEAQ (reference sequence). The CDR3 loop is CASSVGTGRTEAQYF. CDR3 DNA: TGTGCTAGCAGCGTCGGGACAGGGCGCACGGAGGCCCAGTACTTC.

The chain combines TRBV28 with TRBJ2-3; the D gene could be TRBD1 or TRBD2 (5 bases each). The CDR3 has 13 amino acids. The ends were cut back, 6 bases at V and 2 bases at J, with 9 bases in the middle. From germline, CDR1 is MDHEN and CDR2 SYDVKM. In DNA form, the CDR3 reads TGTGCCAGCAGCTCCGGGACCACAGATACGCAGTATTTT. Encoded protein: CASSSGTTDTQYF.

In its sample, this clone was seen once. The chain's CDR3 is CASSLDRAVREQYF. The DNA for the CDR3 is TGTGCCAGCAGCTTGGACAGGGCGGTGCGCGAGCAGTACTTC. The chain links TRBV14 to TRBJ2-7; 8 nucleotides align to TRBD1. The CDR3 extends over 14 amino acids. V shed 5 bases, J shed 6 bases, and the junction held 9 bases outside the gene matches. Germline V gene lookup returns CDR1 SGHDN and CDR2 FVKESK. The full variable domain, rest sourced from reference TRBV14 and TRBJ2-7, is EAGVTQFPSHSVIEKGQTVTLRCDPISGHDNLYWYRRVMGKEIKFLLHFVKESKQDESGMPNNRFLAERTGGTYSTLKVQPAELEDSGVYFCASSLDRAVREQYFGPGTRLTVT.

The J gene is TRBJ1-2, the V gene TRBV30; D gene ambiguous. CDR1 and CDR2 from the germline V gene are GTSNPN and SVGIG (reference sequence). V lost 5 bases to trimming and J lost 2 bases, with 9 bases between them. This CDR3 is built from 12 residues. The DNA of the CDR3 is TGTGCCTGGTCCCGGTCAAACTATGGCTACACCTTC. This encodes CAWSRSNYGYTF.

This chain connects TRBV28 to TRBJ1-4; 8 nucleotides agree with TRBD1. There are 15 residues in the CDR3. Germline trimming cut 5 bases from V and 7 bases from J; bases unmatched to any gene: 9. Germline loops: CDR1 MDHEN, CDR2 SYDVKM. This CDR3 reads CASSARTGWAEKLFF. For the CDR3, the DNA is TGTGCCAGCAGTGCTCGGACAGGGTGGGCTGAAAAACTGTTTTTT.

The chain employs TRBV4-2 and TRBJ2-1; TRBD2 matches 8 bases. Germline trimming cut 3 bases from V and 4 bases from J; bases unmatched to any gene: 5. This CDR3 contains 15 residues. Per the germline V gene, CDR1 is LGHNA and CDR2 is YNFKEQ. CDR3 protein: CASSQPTSGYNEQFF. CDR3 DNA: TGTGCCAGCAGCCAGCCTACTAGCGGATACAATGAGCAGTTCTTC.

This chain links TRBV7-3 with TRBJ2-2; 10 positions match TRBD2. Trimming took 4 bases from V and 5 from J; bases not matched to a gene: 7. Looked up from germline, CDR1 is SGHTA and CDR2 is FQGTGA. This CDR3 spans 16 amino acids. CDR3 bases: TGTGCCAGCAGCTCCACGGGACTAGCGTATACCGGGGAGCTGTTTTTT. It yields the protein CASSSTGLAYTGELFF.

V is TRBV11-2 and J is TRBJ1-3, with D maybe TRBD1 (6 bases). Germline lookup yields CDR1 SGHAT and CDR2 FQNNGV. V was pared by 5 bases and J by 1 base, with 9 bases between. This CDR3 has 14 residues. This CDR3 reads CASSIQGSGNTIYF. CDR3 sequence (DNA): TGTGCCAGCAGCATACAGGGTTCTGGAAACACCATATATTTT.

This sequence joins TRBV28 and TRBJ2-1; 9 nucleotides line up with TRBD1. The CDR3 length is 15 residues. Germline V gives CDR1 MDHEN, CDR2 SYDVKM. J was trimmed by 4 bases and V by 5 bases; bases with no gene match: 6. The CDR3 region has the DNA TGTGCCAGCAGTAGCCGGGACAGGGATTACAATGAGCAGTTCTTC. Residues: CASSSRDRDYNEQFF.

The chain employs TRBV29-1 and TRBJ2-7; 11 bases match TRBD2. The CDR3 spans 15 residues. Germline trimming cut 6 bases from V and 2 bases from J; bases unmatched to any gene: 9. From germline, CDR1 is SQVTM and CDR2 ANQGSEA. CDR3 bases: TGCAGCGTGCGAACCGGGACTAGCGGAGCCTACGAGCAGTACTTC. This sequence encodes CSVRTGTSGAYEQYF.

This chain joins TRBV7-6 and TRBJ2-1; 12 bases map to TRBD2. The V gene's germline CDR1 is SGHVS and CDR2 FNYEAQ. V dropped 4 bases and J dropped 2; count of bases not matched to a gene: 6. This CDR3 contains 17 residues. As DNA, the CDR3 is TGTGCCAGCAGCTCCGCACTAGCGGGGGGTACCTACAATGAGCAGTTCTTC. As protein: CASSSALAGGTYNEQFF.

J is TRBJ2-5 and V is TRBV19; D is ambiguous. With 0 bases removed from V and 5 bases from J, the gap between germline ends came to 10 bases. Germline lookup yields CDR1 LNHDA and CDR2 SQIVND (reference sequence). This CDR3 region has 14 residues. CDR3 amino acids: CASSIDPNLETQYF. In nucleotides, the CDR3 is TGTGCCAGTAGTATAGATCCCAACCTGGAGACCCAGTACTTC.